This T cell receptor beta chain was captured in a study of identical twins. V shed 2 bases and J shed 5 bases, with 18 bases lying between them. Germline values: CDR1 MNHEY, CDR2 SVGEGT. This CDR3 spans 16 amino acids. TCRdb itself ran the 5' RACE reads through MiXCR, one entry per CDR3 protein. The sample contains some 790,000 distinct CDR3 sequences, around a sixth of which appear only once. A further study also used this sample, focusing on T cells expressing NK-cell markers.

The source of this sequence is a woman aged 18-29 years in good health. V usage is TRBV6-2 or TRBV6-3 and J usage is TRBJ2-5, with D perhaps TRBD1 or TRBD2 (5 bases each). Sequencing input: PBMCs. The CDR3 is CASSYPQGSVEETQYF. Here the CDR3 DNA reads TGTGCCAGCAGTTACCCCCAGGGTAGCGTCGAGGAGACCCAGTACTTC.